This T cell receptor (beta chain) was sequenced during a study of CXCR3-negative and CXCR3-positive naive CD8 T cells. Study findings and constraints: Naive cells that were CXCR3-positive had more hydrophobic TRB CDR3s (compared with CXCR3-negative naive cells). Both naive subsets had comparably high diversity; memory CD8+ cells much lower. Most assays used freshly isolated PBMCs, as cryopreservation partially reduced CXCR3.

Libraries of TRB cDNA were made by 5' RACE and carried UMIs. Following a re-call of the 5' RACE reads, TCRdb has one entry per CDR3 protein and lacks DNA. The sample table sets out 92,000 or so distinct CDR3 sequences. The germline V gene encodes CDR1 MGHRA and CDR2 YSYEKL. This CDR3 has 16 amino acids. With respect to this clonotype: Its matching antigen is unknown.

The chain combines TRBV4-1 with TRBJ2-3. This receptor was taken from a human donor in good health. Some clones in this sample may be carry-over from other donors' samples. Material: naive CXCR3- CD8+ T cells from blood. As for subset: CD45RO-CCR7+CD27+CD95- naive CD8+ T cells lacking CXCR3 (TNR3-). The CDR3 reads CASSQDLFVSTDTQYF.